This is a list of T cell receptor beta chains from one sample in a study of OX40 agonist ivuxolimab in advanced cancers. The table came from immunoSEQ multiplex PCR; TCRdb's copy has only in-frame clones and leaves some out. The sample yields about 45,000 clones, roughly 88% seen once. The sequencing used CD4+ or CD8+ T cells sorted from blood, collected in a trial of the OX40 agonist ivuxolimab. These receptors were collected from an adult with an advanced solid tumor such as melanoma, head and neck, liver or kidney cancer. The CDR3 runs from the conserved cysteine through the conserved F or W. D genes are given only for firm matches. Size tells how often a clone was seen (once, few, many) or the class of an expanded clone, and some rows leave it out.

v_gene	j_gene	d_gene	abundance	CDR3aa	CDR3nt
TRBV27	TRBJ1-2	-	-	CASSNRRNYGYTF	TGTGCCAGCAGCAACAGGCGGAACTATGGCTACACCTTC
TRBV9	TRBJ2-3	-	-	CASSVGGSLQSTDTQYF	TGTGCCAGCAGCGTAGGGGGCTCGCTTCAAAGCACAGATACGCAGTATTTT
TRBV6-6	TRBJ2-7	TRBD2	-	CASGTSSYEQYF	TGTGCCAGCGGGACTAGCTCCTACGAGCAGTACTTC
TRBV4-2	TRBJ2-3	TRBD2	few	CASSLSGGATDTQYF	TGTGCCAGCAGCCTAAGCGGGGGGGCCACAGATACGCAGTATTTT
TRBV7-9	TRBJ2-7	-	-	CASSLVPPEEAYEQYF	TGTGCCAGCAGCTTAGTCCCGCCCGAGGAGGCCTACGAGCAGTACTTC
TRBV7-2	TRBJ1-6	-	-	CASSSYPGSPLHF	TGTGCCAGCAGCTCATACCCAGGGTCACCCCTCCACTTT
TRBV6-1	TRBJ2-7	TRBD1	few	CASSPSWGTGHEQYF	TGTGCCAGCAGTCCAAGTTGGGGGACAGGACACGAGCAGTACTTC
TRBV10-2	TRBJ1-5	-	-	CATQGPFSNQPQHF	TGCGCCACCCAGGGACCCTTTAGCAATCAGCCCCAGCATTTT
TRBV30	TRBJ2-3	TRBD2	-	CAWSVGRGNTDTQYF	TGCGCCTGGAGTGTCGGGCGGGGGAACACAGATACGCAGTATTTT
TRBV19	TRBJ2-7	-	-	CASSPRHVYEQYF	TGTGCCAGTAGTCCGAGACACGTCTACGAGCAGTACTTC
TRBV7-9	TRBJ2-7	-	-	CASSLEGIHEQYF	TGTGCCAGCAGCTTGGAGGGGATCCACGAGCAGTACTTC
TRBV12-5	TRBJ2-7	-	-	CASGLRYWGQWGGGYEQYF	TGTGCTAGTGGTTTGAGGTATTGGGGGCAATGGGGAGGAGGATACGAGCAGTACTTC
TRBV19	TRBJ2-5	-	-	CASSMLSRETQYF	TGTGCCAGTAGTATGTTATCGCGAGAGACCCAGTACTTC
TRBV9	TRBJ1-1	-	-	CASSPFSSPQGSEAFF	TGTGCCAGCAGCCCGTTCTCCTCCCCTCAGGGGTCTGAAGCTTTCTTT
TRBV6-5	TRBJ1-4	-	-	CASSYTPVNEKLFF	TGTGCCAGCAGTTACACCCCGGTTAATGAAAAACTGTTTTTT
TRBV11-1	TRBJ1-5	-	-	CASSPPGAEGQPQHF	TGTGCCAGCAGCCCGCCGGGAGCGGAAGGTCAGCCCCAGCATTTT
TRBV12-5	TRBJ2-7	-	-	CASGFVQDGATFSYEQYF	TGTGCTAGTGGTTTCGTGCAGGATGGGGCGACCTTCTCCTACGAGCAGTACTTC